Each of the 19 T cell receptor beta chains below was sequenced from the same sample in a study of STAT5B mutations in CD4+ large granular lymphocyte leukemia. TCRdb's table, derived via immunoSEQ multiplex PCR, lists solely in-frame clones and lacks some. The repertoire has about 34,000 clones, 69% of them found once; the top ten carry about 2.5%. The sequencing input was CD4+ T cells from blood buffy coats. The receptors shown here come from a human donor in good health.

This chain uses TRBV10-3 with TRBJ1-2, with TRBD1 identical over 7 bases. The germline V gene has CDR1 ENHRY and CDR2 SYGVKD. This CDR3 has 14 amino acids. V lost 6 bases, J lost 5 bases, and 9 bases stayed unmatched. The CDR3 coding sequence is TGTGCCATCAGGGGGATGGAACAGGGGTATGGCTACACCTTC. Its protein is CAIRGMEQGYGYTF.

The genes are TRBV7-9 and TRBJ2-1; D may be TRBD1 (6 bases). CDR3 size: 19 residues. Trimming took 4 bases from V and 0 from J, leaving 22 bases between them. Germline V lookup: CDR1 SEHNR, CDR2 FQNEAQ (reference sequence). The CDR3 region has the DNA TGTGCCAGCAGCTCCCAAGCAGGGTCCGGCAGGGGCTCCTACAATGAGCAGTTCTTC. Its protein is CASSSQAGSGRGSYNEQFF.

This chain links TRBV7-6 with TRBJ2-5; D is unclear. The germline V gene has CDR1 SGHVS and CDR2 FNYEAQ. The V and J ends lost 10 bases and 1 base respectively, with 19 bases between them. The CDR3 sequence is 15 residues long. DNA for the CDR3: TGTGCCACCGCGCGGCGGTCTAGTCCCCAAGAGACCCAGTACTTC. This encodes CATARRSSPQETQYF.

V is TRBV5-6 and J is TRBJ2-7; the D is unclear. In germline, CDR1 is SGHDT, CDR2 YYEEEE. This CDR3 contains 14 residues. V lost 5 bases and J 0 bases, leaving 12 bases between the germline ends. The CDR3 here is CASRNQRSSYEQYF. In DNA, the CDR3 is TGTGCCAGCAGAAATCAAAGAAGCTCCTACGAGCAGTACTTC.

This clone was recorded once. The rearrangement links TRBV5-8 to TRBJ1-3; D ambiguous. The germline CDR1 and CDR2 sequences are SGHTS and YDEGEE. This CDR3 spans 15 amino acids. Trimming pared 2 bases from V and 0 bases from J, leaving 9 bases between. For the CDR3, the DNA is TGTGCCAGCAGCTTTTGGAGTCCCTCTGGAAACACCATATATTTT. Amino acids: CASSFWSPSGNTIYF. Full variable domain (remainder filled in from reference TRBV5-8 and TRBJ1-3): EAGVTQSPTHLIKTRGQQATLRCSPISGHTSVYWYQQALGLGLQFLLWYDEGEERNRGNFPPRFSGRQFPNYSSELNVNALELEDSALYLCASSFWSPSGNTIYFGEGSWLTVV.

The rearrangement uses TRBV5-1 and TRBJ2-5, with D perhaps TRBD1 (6 bases). The ends were cut back, 4 bases at V and 1 base at J, with 11 bases in the middle. CDR1 is SGHRS and CDR2 is YFSETQ in the germline V gene. CDR3 length: 14 residues. The CDR3 spells CASSNTGSQETQYF. CDR3 in DNA: TGCGCCAGCAGCAATACAGGGAGCCAAGAGACCCAGTACTTC. Using reference TRBV5-1 and TRBJ2-5 for the parts outside the CDR3, the full variable domain is KAGVTQTPRYLIKTRGQQVTLSCSPISGHRSVSWYQQTPGQGLQFLFEYFSETQRNKGNFPGRFSGRQFSNSRSEMNVSTLELGDSALYLCASSNTGSQETQYFGPGTRLLVL.

This clone was seen only a few times. The J gene is TRBJ1-3, the V gene TRBV6-6; maybe TRBD1 (5 bases). Looked up from germline, CDR1 is MNHNY and CDR2 is SVGAGI (reference sequence). This CDR3 has 15 amino acids. V lost 5 bases, J lost 2 bases, and 13 bases lay in between. The CDR3 region is CASSTITGAGNTIYF. The CDR3, as DNA: TGTGCCAGCAGTACAATTACGGGGGCTGGAAACACCATATATTTT.

The sample holds one count of this clone. The rearrangement joins TRBV29-1 to TRBJ2-1, with 14 bases identical to TRBD2. V gave up 3 bases and J gave up 0 bases; unmatched junction bases: 13. This CDR3 is 20 amino acids long. Germline V gives CDR1 SQVTM, CDR2 ANQGSEA. The CDR3 reads CSVERIGLAGGRSSYNEQFF. CDR3 nucleotides: TGCAGCGTTGAGAGGATAGGACTAGCGGGGGGTCGGAGCTCCTACAATGAGCAGTTCTTC.

The V and J genes are TRBV5-1 and TRBJ2-2; D possibly corresponds to TRBD2 (5 bases). Germline-derived CDR1 and CDR2 are SGHRS and YFSETQ. This CDR3 is 15 amino acids long. V lost 5 bases to trimming and J lost 3 bases, with 14 bases between them. The CDR3 DNA follows: TGCGCCAGCAGGCCCCCCCCAGCGGACACCGGGGAGCTGTTTTTT. Protein sequence: CASRPPPADTGELFF.

J is TRBJ1-2 and V is TRBV9, with TRBD1 matching over 7 bases. The V gene's germline CDR1 is SGDLS and CDR2 YYNGEE. CDR3 size: 13 residues. With 0 bases clipped from V and 8 bases from J, the junction kept 4 bases outside the gene matches. This CDR3 is CASSVEGAGGYTF. CDR3 in DNA: TGTGCCAGCAGCGTAGAGGGGGCAGGCGGCTACACCTTC.

This clone was recorded only once. This chain links TRBV5-1 with TRBJ1-1; TRBD1 agrees at 10 bases. The germline gives CDR1 SGHRS, CDR2 YFSETQ. The V and J ends lost 4 bases and 3 bases, in that order; junction bases with no gene match: 12. The CDR3 loop spans 17 amino acids. The CDR3 DNA sequence: TGCGCCAGCAGCGAAACATTCGGGACAGGGGAGTACACTGAAGCTTTCTTT. It encodes CASSETFGTGEYTEAFF.

The chain employs TRBV5-4 and TRBJ1-1, with D unclear. The CDR3 has 16 amino acids. Germline V gene lookup returns CDR1 SGHNT and CDR2 YYREEE (reference sequence). Trimming pared 0 bases from V and 1 base from J, leaving 13 bases between. This CDR3 is CASSLAGESPNTEAFF. In DNA form, the CDR3 reads TGTGCCAGCAGCTTGGCCGGGGAGTCCCCGAACACTGAAGCTTTCTTT.

This clone was picked up a small number of times. The rearrangement joins TRBV6-5 to TRBJ2-7; D ambiguous. From germline, CDR1 is MNHEY and CDR2 SVGAGI. This CDR3 contains 12 residues. Trimming shortened V by 4 bases and J by 9 bases, and 13 bases separated the two germline ends. The CDR3, as DNA: TGTGCCAGCAGTTCCTCCGGGTGGGGGCAGTACTTC. Protein product: CASSSSGWGQYF.

A single count supports this clone. V usage is TRBV5-1 and J usage is TRBJ2-7; 13 bases are a match to TRBD2. V was pared by 4 bases and J by 1 base, with 5 bases of the junction left unmatched. The CDR3 runs 16 residues. The germline CDR1 and CDR2 sequences are SGHRS and YFSETQ. The chain's CDR3 is CASSPGTSGASYEQYF. CDR3 DNA sequence: TGCGCCAGCAGCCCTGGGACTAGCGGGGCGTCCTACGAGCAGTACTTC.

V is TRBV9 and J is TRBJ1-3; D is ambiguous. In germline, CDR1 is SGDLS, CDR2 YYNGEE. CDR3 length: 16 residues. The V and J ends lost 0 bases and 1 base respectively, with 11 bases between them. The CDR3 nucleotides are TGTGCCAGCAGCGTAGGCGCGGACCTGTCTGGAAACACCATATATTTT. Encoded protein: CASSVGADLSGNTIYF.

V is TRBV2 and J is TRBJ2-3; D unclear. The V end lost 7 bases, the J end lost 9 bases, and 8 bases lay between the germline ends. Germline V gives CDR1 SNHLY, CDR2 FYNNEI. This CDR3 has 10 residues. CDR3 nucleotides: TGTGCCAGCACTCTTGGCACGCAGTATTTT. Amino acid sequence: CASTLGTQYF.

The CDR3 protein is CASGRQGRGAVQPQHF. CDR3 sequence (DNA): TGTGCCAGCGGACGACAGGGCAGGGGTGCGGTTCAGCCCCAGCATTTT. J is TRBJ1-5 and V is TRBV6-6; 7 bases align to TRBD1. Trimming removed 8 bases from V and 6 bases from J; junction bases left unmatched: 16. CDR1 is MNHNY, CDR2 SVGAGI, per germline (reference sequence). This CDR3 spans 16 amino acids.

The chain recombines TRBV11-2 with TRBJ2-5; D may match TRBD1 or TRBD2 (5 bases each). The ends were cut back, 5 bases at V and 7 bases at J, with 23 bases in the middle. The CDR3 is made up of 16 amino acids. Germline CDR1 reads SGHAT; CDR2 reads FQNNGV. The CDR3 is CASSPYSGPFGGTQYF. The CDR3 DNA reads as TGTGCCAGCAGCCCATACTCCGGACCCTTTGGGGGGACCCAGTACTTC.

This clone appeared once. This chain joins TRBV4-1 and TRBJ1-4; D possibly corresponds to TRBD1 (5 bases). This CDR3 is 17 amino acids long. The germline V and J ends were trimmed by 0 bases and 6 bases, with 17 bases remaining between them. Germline CDR1 reads MGHRA; CDR2 reads YSYEKL. DNA of the CDR3: TGCGCCAGCAGCCAAGATTCGGCGGGGGTGGGTGATGAAAAACTGTTTTTT. It codes for CASSQDSAGVGDEKLFF.